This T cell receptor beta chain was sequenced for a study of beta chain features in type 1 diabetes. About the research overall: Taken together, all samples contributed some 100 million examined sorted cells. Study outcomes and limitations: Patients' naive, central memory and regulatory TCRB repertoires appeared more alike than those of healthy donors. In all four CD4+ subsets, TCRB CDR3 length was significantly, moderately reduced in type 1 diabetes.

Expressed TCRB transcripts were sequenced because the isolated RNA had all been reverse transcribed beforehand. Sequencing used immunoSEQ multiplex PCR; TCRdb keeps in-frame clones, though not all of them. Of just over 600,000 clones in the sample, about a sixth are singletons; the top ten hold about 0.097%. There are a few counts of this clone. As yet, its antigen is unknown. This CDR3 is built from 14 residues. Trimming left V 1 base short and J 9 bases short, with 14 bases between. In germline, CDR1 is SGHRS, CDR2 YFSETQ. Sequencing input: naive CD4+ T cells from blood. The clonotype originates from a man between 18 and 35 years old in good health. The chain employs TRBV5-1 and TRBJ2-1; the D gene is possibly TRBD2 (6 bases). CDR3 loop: CASSLLAGFSEQFF. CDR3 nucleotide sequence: TGCGCCAGCAGCTTGTTGGCGGGGTTTAGTGAGCAGTTCTTC.